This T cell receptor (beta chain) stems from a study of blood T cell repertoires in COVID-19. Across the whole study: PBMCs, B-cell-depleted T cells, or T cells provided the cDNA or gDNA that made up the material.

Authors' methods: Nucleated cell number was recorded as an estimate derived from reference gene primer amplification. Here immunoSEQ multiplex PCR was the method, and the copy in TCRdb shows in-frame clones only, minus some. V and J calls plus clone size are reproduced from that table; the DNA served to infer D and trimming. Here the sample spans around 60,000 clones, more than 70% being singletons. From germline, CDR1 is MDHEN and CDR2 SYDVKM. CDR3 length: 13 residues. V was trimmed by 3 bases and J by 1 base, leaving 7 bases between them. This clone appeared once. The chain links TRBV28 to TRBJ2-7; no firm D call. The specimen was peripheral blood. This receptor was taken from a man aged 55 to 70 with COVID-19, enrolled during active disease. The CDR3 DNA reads TGTGCCAGCAGTTTTTCGGGTTCCTACGAGCAGTACTTC. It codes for CASSFSGSYEQYF.